One T cell receptor beta chain is described in this entry. Generated by immunoSEQ multiplex PCR, the TCRdb table keeps only in-frame clones and is missing some. The repertoire includes more than 350,000 clones, roughly 90% of them detected once, and more than 10% sits in the top ten. V was cut by 0 bases and J by 7 bases, with 9 bases left in between. CDR1 is LGHNA and CDR2 is YNFKEQ in the germline V gene. This CDR3 spans 13 amino acids. The data originate from a study of Ad26.COV2.S vaccination and SARS-CoV-2 variants. Treatment indicated: 19 received Ad26.COV2.S at low or high dose, single or two shots; several received placebo; per-sample allocation not given. Sampling was done on day 63 after the first vaccine or placebo injection. In Boston, the donor was an adult between 18-55 years of age.

The rearrangement links TRBV4-2 to TRBJ1-2, with D possibly matching TRBD1 (5 bases). Sequences were derived from peripheral blood, sampled in a trial of Ad26.COV2.S vaccine versus placebo. The origin of this receptor is a person between 18 and 65 years old who received the Ad26.COV2.S COVID-19 vaccine or a placebo. The CDR3 protein is CASSQEIGGGYTF. The CDR3 DNA is TGTGCCAGCAGCCAAGAGATCGGGGGTGGCTACACCTTC.